The 7 T cell receptor beta chains in this list originate from one sample, sequenced in a study of regulatory T cells in long-lasting Graves disease. This sample's time point: newly diagnosed GD, antithyroid drugs for less than 3 months. The TCR library used RNA extracted from PBMCs. The TCR beta library used iRepertoire HTBI primers with Arm-PCR amplification of CDR3. TCRdb independently ran MiXCR on the multiplex PCR reads; one entry per CDR3 protein. The sample holds a few hundred thousand distinct CDR3 sequences, 12% seen once. The sample also formed part of further work on T cells in Graves' hyperthyroidism and ophthalmopathy.

The sequencing used peripheral blood mononuclear cells (PBMCs), collected at new diagnosis, from a patient treated with antithyroid drugs. The receptors come from a woman younger than 30 with Graves disease.

This clonotype was observed at least ten times. The V call is TRBV28, the J call TRBJ1-2; a weak D match, TRBD1 (6 bases). CDR3 length: 14 residues. Looked up from germline, CDR1 is MDHEN and CDR2 is SYDVKM. V shed 6 bases and J shed 12 bases, with 23 bases lying between them. The CDR3 region is CASSRPHRVEANTF. DNA of the CDR3: TGTGCCAGCAGCCGACCACACAGGGTCGAAGCCAACACCTTC.

In its sample, this clonotype was seen many times. The V and J genes are TRBV9 and TRBJ1-2; D possibly corresponds to TRBD1 (5 bases). This CDR3 region has 13 residues. V lost 3 bases and J 8 bases, leaving 14 bases between the germline ends. Germline V gene data show CDR1 as SGDLS and CDR2 as YYNGEE. The CDR3 coding sequence is TGTGCCAGCAGCGACGGGACGGGAAGAGGCTACACCTTC. Its protein product is CASSDGTGRGYTF.

The rearrangement uses TRBV4-2 and TRBJ1-2, with a possible D match to TRBD1 (6 bases). Germline assignment: CDR1 LGHNA and CDR2 YNFKEQ. V lost 1 base and J lost 4, with 13 bases in between. The length of the CDR3 is 15 residues. CDR3 coding DNA: TGTGCCAGCAGCCAAGGGAAGGGGGGTCTCTATGGCTACACCTTC. Encoded protein: CASSQGKGGLYGYTF.

This clonotype has a count of ten or more. This chain links TRBV3-1 with TRBJ1-2; D not certain. CDR1 is LGHDT, CDR2 YNNKEL, per germline (reference sequence). The CDR3 loop spans 15 amino acids. V lost 0 bases, J lost 0 bases, and 8 bases lay in between. DNA for the CDR3: TGTGCCAGCAGCCAAGACCCATTGGCTAACTATGGCTACACCTTC. Translated: CASSQDPLANYGYTF. Full variable domain (remainder filled in from reference TRBV3-1 and TRBJ1-2): DTAVSQTPKYLVTQMGNDKSIKCEQNLGHDTMYWYKQDSKKFLKIMFSYNNKELIINETVPNRFSPKSPDKAHLNLHINSLELGDSAVYFCASSQDPLANYGYTFGSGTRLTVV.

Only a few counts were recorded for this clonotype. J is TRBJ2-3 and V is TRBV20-1; 15 nucleotides match TRBD2. Trimming at V came to 1 base and at J to 5 bases, leaving 4 bases not matched to a gene. The CDR3 consists of 16 residues. The V gene's germline CDR1 is DFQATT and CDR2 SNEGSKA (reference sequence). CDR3 bases: TGCAGTGCTAGAGTTGGGACTAGCGGGAGGAGAGATACGCAGTATTTT. Its translation is CSARVGTSGRRDTQYF.

The sample holds a few counts of this clonotype. A much larger clone lies a single base off, so this may be a read error. CDR3 amino acids: CASSPLWDEQFF. For the CDR3, the DNA is TGTGCCAGCAGCCCCCTTTGGGATGAGCAGTTCTTC. This chain uses TRBV7-2 with TRBJ2-1; D gene unclear. The CDR3 covers 12 residues. The germline V gene encodes CDR1 SGHTA and CDR2 FQGNSA. V was cut by 5 bases and J by 8 bases, with 10 bases left in between.

This clonotype was seen many times. The chain uses TRBV7-8 and TRBJ2-7, with D uncertain. Between the trimmed V and J ends, which lost 5 bases and 7 bases, there was a span of 15 bases. The germline V gene has CDR1 SGHVS and CDR2 FQNEAQ. CDR3 size: 13 residues. The CDR3 DNA is TGTGCCAGCAGCGCTTACCATCCTGAGGAGCAGTACGTC. This gives the protein CASSAYHPEEQYV.